These T cell receptor beta chains were read from a single sample in a study of blood T cell repertoires in COVID-19. Sequencing used immunoSEQ multiplex PCR; TCRdb keeps in-frame clones, though not all of them. Of about 240,000 clones listed, around 86% are singletons. Sequences were obtained from peripheral blood. The receptors shown here come from an elderly man with acute or convalescent COVID-19. CDR3s include the opening cysteine and the closing phenylalanine or tryptophan. The D gene is left open where the match is weak. Clone size is shown for a subset of rows, as once, few, many or a class of expanded clone.

J: TRBJ2-7; V: TRBV3-1/TRBV3-2; D: .; size: .; DNA: TGTGCCAGCAGCCAAGAGGGGCACGAGCAGTACTTC; CDR3: CASSQEGHEQYF
J: TRBJ2-5; V: TRBV7-6; D: .; size: .; DNA: TGTGCCAGCAGCTTACTAGTGTCCAGCGGCCAAGAGACCCAGTACTTC; CDR3: CASSLLVSSGQETQYF
J: TRBJ2-2; V: TRBV6-5; D: .; size: .; DNA: TGTGCCAGCATAAAGGGGGCGAACACCGGGGAGCTGTTTTTT; CDR3: CASIKGANTGELFF
J: TRBJ2-2; V: TRBV6-4; D: .; size: once; DNA: TGTGCCAGCAGTGAAATTATGAACACCGGGGAGCTGTTTTTT; CDR3: CASSEIMNTGELFF
J: TRBJ2-5; V: TRBV5-4; D: .; size: .; DNA: TGTGCCAGCAGCTTGGGAGGGTGGGACCAAGAGACCCAGTACTTC; CDR3: CASSLGGWDQETQYF
J: TRBJ2-7; V: TRBV5-1; D: TRBD1; size: .; DNA: TGCGCCAGCAGCCAGGACAGGGGCCACGAGCAGTACTTC; CDR3: CASSQDRGHEQYF
J: TRBJ1-1; V: TRBV6-5; D: TRBD1; size: .; DNA: TGTGCCAGCACCGCGGACAGGTCCTTCACTGAAGCTTTCTTT; CDR3: CASTADRSFTEAFF
J: TRBJ2-2; V: TRBV6-6; D: TRBD1; size: .; DNA: TGTGCCAGCAGTCGGACAGGGGGCACCGGGGAGCTGTTTTTT; CDR3: CASSRTGGTGELFF
J: TRBJ2-1; V: TRBV5-1; D: TRBD2; size: .; DNA: TGCGCCAGCAGCTTGAGTATGGGGCTAGCGGCAAGGAGCTCCTACAATGAGCAGTTCTTC; CDR3: CASSLSMGLAARSSYNEQFF
J: TRBJ2-7; V: TRBV4-2; D: .; size: .; DNA: TGTGCCAGCAGCCAAGATCTTCCCCTTTCAGGTCGACCCTACGAGCAGTACTTC; CDR3: CASSQDLPLSGRPYEQYF
J: TRBJ2-7; V: TRBV4-1; D: .; size: .; DNA: TGCGCCAGCAGCCGCCCCCCCGGACCGACAGGGAGGACCGGGGGCGAGCAGTACTTC; CDR3: CASSRPPGPTGRTGGEQYF
J: TRBJ1-1; V: TRBV7-9; D: .; size: .; DNA: TGTGCCAGCAGCTTAGAGGGGTTGGGAACTGAAGCTTTCTTT; CDR3: CASSLEGLGTEAFF
J: TRBJ2-1; V: TRBV7-7; D: .; size: .; DNA: TGTGCTAGCGCCCCAGGCCGCAGGAATGAGCAGTTCTTC; CDR3: CASAPGRRNEQFF
J: TRBJ2-7; V: TRBV28; D: .; size: .; DNA: TGTGCCAGCGGCTCGCTTACACTCGGGACCTACGAGCAGTACTTC; CDR3: CASGSLTLGTYEQYF
J: TRBJ2-7; V: TRBV3-1/TRBV3-2; D: TRBD1; size: .; DNA: TGTGCCAGCAGCCAAGCGCCAACAGGGGGGACCTACGAGCAGTACTTC; CDR3: CASSQAPTGGTYEQYF
J: TRBJ1-1; V: TRBV11-1; D: .; size: .; DNA: TGTGCCAGCAGCCCGGGCCTTCTGAGGGACACTGAAGCTTTCTTT; CDR3: CASSPGLLRDTEAFF
J: TRBJ2-7; V: TRBV5-1; D: .; size: .; DNA: TGCGCCAGCAGAGCTGTGGACGAGCAGTACTTC; CDR3: CASRAVDEQYF
J: TRBJ1-4; V: TRBV15; D: .; size: .; DNA: TGTGCCACCAGCAGGGCCGTTAATGAAAAACTGTTTTTT; CDR3: CATSRAVNEKLFF
J: TRBJ2-2; V: TRBV19; D: TRBD1; size: .; DNA: TGTGCCACACAGGGGGCGAATTTCCCCGGGGAGCTGTTTTTT; CDR3: CATQGANFPGELFF
J: TRBJ2-7; V: TRBV3-1/TRBV3-2; D: .; size: .; DNA: TGTGCCAGCAGCCAAATTGGAGAGGAGCAGTACTTC; CDR3: CASSQIGEEQYF
J: TRBJ1-2; V: TRBV27; D: .; size: few; DNA: TGTGCCAGCAGTCGGGATTTTATCAATTCTAACTATGGCTACACCTTC; CDR3: CASSRDFINSNYGYTF
J: TRBJ1-6; V: TRBV18; D: TRBD1; size: .; DNA: TGTGCCAGCTCCATCTCGACAGGGATTAATTCACCCCTCCACTTT; CDR3: CASSISTGINSPLHF
J: TRBJ1-4; V: TRBV6-5; D: TRBD1; size: .; DNA: TGTGCCAGCAGTTCATCCAACAGGGGGCTCGGTGAAAAACTGTTTTTT; CDR3: CASSSSNRGLGEKLFF
J: TRBJ2-3; V: TRBV5-1; D: TRBD1; size: .; DNA: TGCGCCAGCAGGTTAACAGGGGGCGCAGATACGCAGTATTTT; CDR3: CASRLTGGADTQYF
J: TRBJ2-7; V: TRBV7-6; D: TRBD1; size: .; DNA: TGTGCCAGCAGCTTAGGACAGGGGGCTCCCTACGAGCAGTACTTC; CDR3: CASSLGQGAPYEQYF
J: TRBJ1-5; V: TRBV6-5; D: .; size: .; DNA: TGTGCCAGCAGGCTGGGGGGAGGCAATCAGCCCCAGCATTTT; CDR3: CASRLGGGNQPQHF
J: TRBJ1-5; V: TRBV28; D: .; size: .; DNA: TGTGCCAGCCGCGGGTCTCCCTGGGAAAATCAGCCCCAGCATTTT; CDR3: CASRGSPWENQPQHF
J: TRBJ2-1; V: TRBV6-5; D: TRBD2; size: .; DNA: TGTGCCAGCGCGGAGCGGGAGGGCCTGGGGGAGCAGTTCTTC; CDR3: CASAEREGLGEQFF
J: TRBJ1-5; V: TRBV5-4; D: .; size: .; DNA: TGTGCCAGCAGCTTGGGGGAGAATCAGCCCCAGCATTTT; CDR3: CASSLGENQPQHF
J: TRBJ1-1; V: TRBV3-1/TRBV3-2; D: .; size: .; DNA: TGTGCCAGCAGCCGAGGGTCAGTGAACACTGAAGCTTTCTTT; CDR3: CASSRGSVNTEAFF
J: TRBJ2-7; V: TRBV6-2/TRBV6-3; D: .; size: .; DNA: TGTGCCAGCAGTTGGAGTAGCACCCCCTACGAGCAGTACTTC; CDR3: CASSWSSTPYEQYF
J: TRBJ2-5; V: TRBV11-2; D: .; size: .; DNA: TGTGCCAGCAGCTTATCAGTAAACCCTGCCCCTCAAGAGACCCAGTACTTC; CDR3: CASSLSVNPAPQETQYF
J: TRBJ1-2; V: TRBV3-1/TRBV3-2; D: .; size: .; DNA: TGTGCCAGCAGCCAAGGTAGGGGTTTCGGCTATGGCTACACCTTC; CDR3: CASSQGRGFGYGYTF
J: TRBJ2-1; V: TRBV15; D: .; size: .; DNA: TGTGCCACCAGTCAACGGTGGGGCAAGGCCCCAGAGCAGTTCTTC; CDR3: CATSQRWGKAPEQFF
J: TRBJ1-5; V: TRBV12-3/TRBV12-4; D: TRBD1; size: .; DNA: TGTGCCAGCAGTTGGACAGGGCGCCAGCCCCAGCATTTT; CDR3: CASSWTGRQPQHF
J: TRBJ2-7; V: TRBV11-2; D: .; size: once; DNA: TGTGCCAGCAGCCTTGACAGCCTCTACGAGCAGTACTTC; CDR3: CASSLDSLYEQYF
J: TRBJ2-1; V: TRBV19; D: .; size: few; DNA: TGTGCCACCGCTATAGAAACTTACAATGAGCAGTTCTTC; CDR3: CATAIETYNEQFF